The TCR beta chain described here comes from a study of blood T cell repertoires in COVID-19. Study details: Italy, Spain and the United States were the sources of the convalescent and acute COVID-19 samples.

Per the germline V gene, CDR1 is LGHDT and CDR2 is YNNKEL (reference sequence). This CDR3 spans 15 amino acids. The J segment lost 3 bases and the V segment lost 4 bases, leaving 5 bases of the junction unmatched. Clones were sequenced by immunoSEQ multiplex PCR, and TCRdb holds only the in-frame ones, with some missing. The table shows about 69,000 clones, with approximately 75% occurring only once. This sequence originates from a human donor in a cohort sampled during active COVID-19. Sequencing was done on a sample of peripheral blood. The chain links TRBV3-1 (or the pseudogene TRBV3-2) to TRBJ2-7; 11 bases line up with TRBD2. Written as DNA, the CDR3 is TGTGCCAGCAGCCCGACTAGCGGGGCCAACTACGAGCAGTACTTC. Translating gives CASSPTSGANYEQYF.